The clone carrying this T cell receptor (beta chain) was seen a single time. These data come from a study of blood T cell repertoires in COVID-19. Study in general: Collection of acute and convalescent COVID-19 samples took place in the United States, Italy and Spain. From T cells, B-cell-depleted T cells, or PBMCs came the material, which was cDNA or gDNA.

The repertoire was sequenced with immunoSEQ multiplex PCR; TCRdb's copy has only in-frame clones and lacks some. The table shows 250,000 to 300,000 clones, with around nine tenths occurring only once. Participants, about 18 to 100 years old, spanned some 23 US areas. What the recovered Cohort 3 donors had was two negative PCRs, clearance, or symptom resolution. Sequenced material: PBMCs or T cells enriched from blood (not recorded which). The source is a woman between 35 and 50 years old who had recovered from COVID-19.

This CDR3 reads CASTLGTANTGELFF. DNA of the CDR3: TGCGCCAGCACCCTCGGGACAGCGAACACCGGGGAGCTGTTTTTT. The V and J genes are TRBV5-1 and TRBJ2-2, with TRBD1 matching over 7 bases. The V gene end was trimmed by 6 bases and the J gene end by 0 bases; junction bases not matched to a gene: 5. The CDR3 length is 15 residues. CDR1 and CDR2 (germline): SGHRS, YFSETQ.